A selection of T cell receptor beta chains follows, all from one sample in a study of T cell repertoires in cytomegalovirus infection. In TCRdb, the reads were re-called with MiXCR into one record per CDR3 protein. The data hold roughly 100,000 distinct CDR3 sequences, with about 15% observed a single time. The sequencing input was PBMCs. The receptors derive from a human donor in good health (CMV status not recorded). Some clones in this sample may be carry-over from other donors' samples. CDR3s include the opening cysteine and the closing phenylalanine or tryptophan. A D gene is named only where the DNA matches it firmly. Clone size is stated in some rows and not others, as once, few, many or a class when expanded.

TRBD1 | TRBJ2-7 | TRBV27 | NA | TGTGCCAGCAGTTCAATCCGGGACAGGCCTAACGAGCAGTACTTC | CASSSIRDRPNEQYF
NA | TRBJ2-7 | TRBV7-9 | many | TGTGCCAGCAGCTTGGGGGGGGCTAGGGGCTACGAGCAGTACTTC | CASSLGGARGYEQYF
NA | TRBJ2-5 | TRBV12-3/TRBV12-4 | NA | TGTGCCAGCAGTCCTGTTGTAGAGACCCAGTACTTC | CASSPVVETQYF
TRBD1 | TRBJ2-4 | TRBV10-3 | NA | TGTGCCATCAGCCCGGGACAGGTAAACATTCAGTACTTC | CAISPGQVNIQYF
TRBD1 | TRBJ1-2 | TRBV5-6 | NA | TGTGCCAGCAGCTCTTCGACAGGGGATATCGGCTATGGCTACACCTTC | CASSSSTGDIGYGYTF
TRBD2 | TRBJ2-5 | TRBV7-2 | NA | TGTGCCAGCGGCAGCGAGGGCGGGGGCCAAGAGACCCAGTACTTC | CASGSEGGGQETQYF
TRBD1 | TRBJ2-7 | TRBV7-6 | few | TGTGCCAGCAGCTCCCGACAGGGGTATACGGAGCAGTACTTC | CASSSRQGYTEQYF
NA | TRBJ2-5 | TRBV11-2 | NA | TGTGCCAGCAGCCCCCGACAGAATCAAGAGACCCAGTACTTC | CASSPRQNQETQYF
NA | TRBJ1-6 | TRBV23-1 | many | TGCGCCAGCAGCCGGGTCGGATCCTCCTATAATTCACCCCTCCACTTT | CASSRVGSSYNSPLHF
NA | TRBJ1-5 | TRBV4-2 | NA | TGTGCCAGCAGCCGAATCCCCTTGATAAAGGACGGGAGACTCCGGAATCAGCCCCAGCATTTT | CASSRIPLIKDGRLRNQPQHF
NA | TRBJ1-2 | TRBV7-2 | many | TGTGCCAGCAGCGGTCAGGGAGCAAACTATGGCTACACCTTC | CASSGQGANYGYTF
NA | TRBJ2-2 | TRBV12-3/TRBV12-4 | many | TGTGCCAGCAGTTTCACCGGACAGAACACCGGGGAGCTGTTTTTT | CASSFTGQNTGELFF
NA | TRBJ2-1 | TRBV7-2 | NA | TGTGCCAGCAGCTTAAACCAGGGCTATGAGCAGTTCTTC | CASSLNQGYEQFF
NA | TRBJ2-5 | TRBV7-8 | NA | TGTGCCAGCAGCCCCAGGGCCGCGTGGGAGACCCAGTACTTC | CASSPRAAWETQYF
NA | TRBJ1-6 | TRBV6-2/TRBV6-3 | many | TGTGCCAGTCAAGGGAGGAGTTCACCCCTCCACTTT | CASQGRSSPLHF
NA | TRBJ1-4 | TRBV4-2 | many | TGTGCCAGCAGCCAAGGCAGTCAGGAAAAACTGTTTTTT | CASSQGSQEKLFF
TRBD1 | TRBJ1-1 | TRBV7-3 | many | TGTGCCAGCAGCTTAGGGACAGGGATTGAAGCTTTCTTT | CASSLGTGIEAFF
NA | TRBJ1-1 | TRBV5-1 | NA | TGCGCCAGCAGCTCAGAGGACACTGAAGCTTTCTTT | CASSSEDTEAFF
TRBD1 | TRBJ2-7 | TRBV11-2 | many | TGTGCCAGCAGTTATACACAGGGGGTGCAAGAGCAGTACTTC | CASSYTQGVQEQYF
NA | TRBJ2-3 | TRBV7-2 | medium-sized | TGTGCCAGCAGCCCTAGGCGCGGGGACACAGATACGCAGTATTTT | CASSPRRGDTDTQYF
TRBD2 | TRBJ2-7 | TRBV7-7 | NA | TGTGCTAGCAGCCCCGGGGGGGCCTACGAGCAGTACTTC | CASSPGGAYEQYF
TRBD1 | TRBJ1-2 | TRBV7-2 | many | TGTGCCAGCAGCGCCTTGGGAGGGGGCGTCTATGGCTACACCTTC | CASSALGGGVYGYTF
NA | TRBJ2-3 | TRBV10-3 | few | TGTGCCATCAGGCCCCAGGGCGCAGATACGCAGTATTTT | CAIRPQGADTQYF
NA | TRBJ2-3 | TRBV7-2 | many | TGTGCCAGCAGCTTAAGCTGGGACAAACTCACAGATACGCAGTATTTT | CASSLSWDKLTDTQYF
NA | TRBJ1-2 | TRBV7-8 | many | TGTGCCAGCAGCTTAGGACTGGCCTATGGCTACACCTTC | CASSLGLAYGYTF
NA | TRBJ1-5 | TRBV7-2 | few | TGTGCCAGCAGCTTCCGGGACAAACAGCCCCAGCATTTT | CASSFRDKQPQHF
TRBD2 | TRBJ2-1 | TRBV29-1 | NA | TGCAGCGTTTATGCGGGGGGCAATGAGCAGTTCTTC | CSVYAGGNEQFF
NA | TRBJ2-3 | TRBV20-1 | NA | TGCAGTGCTCGGGGGTCAGGGACAGATACGCAGTATTTT | CSARGSGTDTQYF
TRBD1 | TRBJ1-3 | TRBV7-2 | many | TGTGCCAGCAGCTTCCAGGGGGTAGGAGACACCATATATTTT | CASSFQGVGDTIYF
NA | TRBJ1-4 | TRBV12-2 | NA | TGTGCAAGTCGCTTACCACACAGGGGTGAAAAACTGTTTTTT | CASRLPHRGEKLFF
NA | TRBJ1-4 | TRBV7-9 | many | TGTGCCAGCAGGAAGACGGAAAATGAAAAACTGTTTTTT | CASRKTENEKLFF
TRBD2 | TRBJ2-1 | TRBV7-8 | many | TGTGCCAGCAAGATACTAGCGGGGGTCTACAATGAGCAGTTCTTC | CASKILAGVYNEQFF
TRBD1 | TRBJ1-1 | TRBV10-3 | few | TGTGCCATCAGGGACAGGTCGGACACTGAAGCTTTCTTT | CAIRDRSDTEAFF
NA | TRBJ1-2 | TRBV2 | NA | TGTGCCAGCAGTGAAGGATTTTCTATGAGGGGCTACACCTTC | CASSEGFSMRGYTF
NA | TRBJ1-4 | TRBV5-1 | many | TGCGCCAGCAGCCTACAGGAAGGTGAAAAACTGTTTTTT | CASSLQEGEKLFF
NA | TRBJ2-2 | TRBV7-2 | many | TGTGCCAGCAGCCCAATAGGGAGCCTGGAGGGTTGGCAAACCGGGGAGCTGTTTTTT | CASSPIGSLEGWQTGELFF
TRBD2 | TRBJ2-5 | TRBV10-3 | few | TGTGCCATCAGTGAACCTCTAGCGGGCAATTCGGAGACCCAGTACTTC | CAISEPLAGNSETQYF
TRBD1 | TRBJ1-2 | TRBV2 | many | TGTGCCAGCAGTACGACAGGGATTAACTATGGCTACACCTTC | CASSTTGINYGYTF
NA | TRBJ1-1 | TRBV7-6 | many | TGTGCCAGCAGCTTAGCGGGCCCGGGCACTGAAGCTTTCTTT | CASSLAGPGTEAFF
TRBD1 | TRBJ2-2 | TRBV9 | few | TGTGCCAGCAACTCTTGGACAGGGGACACCGGGGAGCTGTTTTTT | CASNSWTGDTGELFF
TRBD1 | TRBJ1-4 | TRBV27 | many | TGTGCCAGCAGGTTTACAGGGGCAGGTGAAACTAATGAAAAACTGTTTTTT | CASRFTGAGETNEKLFF
TRBD2 | TRBJ2-2 | TRBV11-3 | many | TGTGCCAGCAGCTTACTAGCGGGGGAACCCCGACTAAACACCGGGGAGCTGTTTTTT | CASSLLAGEPRLNTGELFF
NA | TRBJ1-1 | TRBV28 | few | TGTGTTACTAGGCGGCAGAGCAACACTGAAGCTTTCTTT | CVTRRQSNTEAFF
NA | TRBJ1-2 | TRBV5-1 | few | TGCGCCAGCAGCTTGTTAGGGGGGAGAGCTAACTATGGCTACACCTTC | CASSLLGGRANYGYTF
NA | TRBJ1-2 | TRBV7-9 | many | TGTGCCAGCAGCTTAGGCGGACCAAGCCGGGCCTCACATACCTATGGCTACACCTTC | CASSLGGPSRASHTYGYTF
TRBD2 | TRBJ2-7 | TRBV6-1 | few | TGTGCCAGCACCGAGGATCGTGACAGGTATACTAGCGGGGGAGACTACGAGCAGTACTTC | CASTEDRDRYTSGGDYEQYF
TRBD1 | TRBJ2-7 | TRBV20-1 | few | TGCAGTGCTAGAGAAGGGACAGGAGTCTACGAGCAGTACTTC | CSAREGTGVYEQYF
NA | TRBJ1-1 | TRBV7-9 | medium-sized | TGTGCCAGCAGCTCCGAGGCAGGGACGACTGAAGCTTTCTTT | CASSSEAGTTEAFF
TRBD2 | TRBJ2-1 | TRBV7-2 | NA | TGTGCCAGCAGTCAGATAGCGGGGGCTTACAATGAGCAGTTCTTC | CASSQIAGAYNEQFF
TRBD1 | TRBJ1-2 | TRBV29-1 | few | TGCAGCGTTGAAAGAACAGGGGATGGCGATGGCTACACCTTC | CSVERTGDGDGYTF
TRBD1 | TRBJ2-6 | TRBV12-3/TRBV12-4 | many | TGTGCCAGCAGCTTCACACCAGGACAGGGCCGAATCTCTGGGGCCAACGTCCTGACTTTC | CASSFTPGQGRISGANVLTF
TRBD1 | TRBJ1-1 | TRBV7-8 | many | TGTGCCAGCAGCTTCGGGGAGACAGGGGGGGCTTTCTTT | CASSFGETGGAFF
NA | TRBJ1-2 | TRBV7-2 | many | TGTGCCAGCAGCTTGCGAGGGGGCTATGGCTACACCTTC | CASSLRGGYGYTF
NA | TRBJ1-1 | TRBV20-1 | few | TGCAGTGCCAGGGCGGGGGAACCTATGAACACTGAAGCTTTCTTT | CSARAGEPMNTEAFF
TRBD1 | TRBJ2-1 | TRBV12-5 | few | TGTGCTAGTGGTTTGGTACTGATACAGGGGGGATACAATGAGCAGTTCTTC | CASGLVLIQGGYNEQFF